This paragraph reports one T cell receptor (beta chain). Its antigen is unidentified. Trimming removed 0 bases from V and 5 bases from J, with 14 bases in between. CDR3 length: 16 residues. CDR1 is SGHNT, CDR2 YYREEE, per germline (reference sequence). This sample stems from a study of shared clonotypes between healthy human individuals. Study-level findings and limits: The study sampled only blood, and tissue repertoires likely differ.

The donors were all Caucasian adults (living in Nashville, Tennessee). The study separated CD4+ cells into CD45RA+ naive and CD45RA-negative memory subsets. Using immunoSEQ multiplex PCR, the repertoire was profiled, and TCRdb retains in-frame clones only, with some absent. The sample carries 2 million to 3 million clones, approximately 92% recorded once. The chain carries TRBV5-4 and TRBJ1-4, with D perhaps TRBD1 (5 bases). The sequence derives from a man aged 18 to 30 in good health. The sample consisted of naive CD4+ T cells sorted from blood. The subset denotes: CD45RA+ positively selected. CDR3 bases: TGTGCCAGCAGCTTGGTCGGGACGGTTTCCAATGAAAAACTGTTTTTT. Its protein product is CASSLVGTVSNEKLFF.